These T cell receptor beta chains were read from a single sample in a study of shared clonotypes between healthy human individuals. TCRdb's copy holds only in-frame clones and misses some; the assay was immunoSEQ multiplex PCR. The data show approximately 600,000 clones, 85% to 95% seen once. Sequencing was carried out using naive CD8+ T cells sorted from blood. These receptors were obtained from a woman aged 30 to 39 in good health. CDR3s include the opening cysteine and the closing phenylalanine or tryptophan. D genes are given only for firm matches. For some rows the clone size is stated as once, few or many, or as a class when expanded; others skip it.

d_call	clone_size	v_call	j_call	cdr3_nt	cdr3_aa
-	-	TRBV4-1	TRBJ1-2	TGCGCCAGCAGCCAAGACACCTCTAACTATGGCTACACCTTC	CASSQDTSNYGYTF
TRBD2	-	TRBV10-3	TRBJ2-3	TGTGCCATCAGTGAGGGGACTAGCGGGAGCTTGTTAGATACGCAGTATTTT	CAISEGTSGSLLDTQYF
-	-	TRBV11-2	TRBJ2-7	TGTGCCAGCAGCTCAGAGGTCTTTCAGCAGTACTTC	CASSSEVFQQYF
-	-	TRBV20-1	TRBJ2-7	TGCAGTGCCCCCGTGAACTACGAGCAGTACTTC	CSAPVNYEQYF
-	-	TRBV6-5	TRBJ1-1	TGTGCCAGCTACGGGGAAGGTGAAGCTTTCTTT	CASYGEGEAFF
-	-	TRBV5-4	TRBJ1-1	TGTGCCAGCAGTTACACTGCGAACACTGAAGCTTTCTTT	CASSYTANTEAFF
-	-	TRBV5-8	TRBJ2-7	TGTGCCAGCAGCTTGGGGGAGGAATCCTACGAGCAGTACTTC	CASSLGEESYEQYF
-	-	TRBV6-1	TRBJ2-1	TGTGCCAGCAGTGAGATCGGGAGCAAAAACAATGAGCAGTTCTTC	CASSEIGSKNNEQFF
-	-	TRBV7-9	TRBJ2-7	TGTGCCAGCAGCTTAGCGCCAACCTACGAGCAGTACTTC	CASSLAPTYEQYF
-	-	TRBV9	TRBJ2-2	TGTGCCAGCAGCGTGGGGACCTTTAACACCGGGGAGCTGTTTTTT	CASSVGTFNTGELFF
-	-	TRBV4-1	TRBJ2-7	TGCGCCAGCAGCCAACATCTACTCCTGGATAACGAGCAGTACTTC	CASSQHLLLDNEQYF
TRBD1	-	TRBV2	TRBJ1-2	TGTGCCAGCAGTGAATTGACAGGGGGCGTCTATGGCTACACCTTC	CASSELTGGVYGYTF
-	-	TRBV6-5	TRBJ2-1	TGTGCCAGCAGTTACCTTTCTGGTTTTGGTGAGCAGTTCTTC	CASSYLSGFGEQFF
-	-	TRBV5-6	TRBJ1-2	TGTGCCAGCAGCTTGGGTGACTATGGCTACACCTTC	CASSLGDYGYTF
TRBD2	-	TRBV4-2	TRBJ2-7	TGTGCCAGCAGCCAAGCCGGGACTAGCGTCTACGAGCAGTACTTC	CASSQAGTSVYEQYF
-	-	TRBV9	TRBJ2-1	TGTGCCAGCAGCCCTTCTTGGGGGCTAGCTGCAAGCAATGAGCAGTTCTTC	CASSPSWGLAASNEQFF
TRBD2	once	TRBV29-1	TRBJ2-1	TGCAGCGTTGAAGAAGCTAGCGGGAGTCCACACAATGAGCAGTTCTTC	CSVEEASGSPHNEQFF
-	-	TRBV30	TRBJ2-6	TGTGCCTGGAGTTTGGGGGTTGGGGCCAACGTCCTGACTTTC	CAWSLGVGANVLTF
-	-	TRBV9	TRBJ2-3	TGTGCCAGCAGCGTAGAGCTGGGTATAGCGGATACGCAGTATTTT	CASSVELGIADTQYF
-	-	TRBV27	TRBJ1-5	TGTGCCAGCAGTTTATGGGGTGGTGGCAATCAGCCCCAGCATTTT	CASSLWGGGNQPQHF
-	-	TRBV29-1	TRBJ1-2	TGCAGCGTTGAAGCCGAAGGCTATGGCTACACCTTC	CSVEAEGYGYTF
TRBD1	once	TRBV13	TRBJ2-7	TGTGCCAGCAGCTCGGGACAGGGGTCCTCCTACGAGCAGTACTTC	CASSSGQGSSYEQYF
-	-	TRBV19	TRBJ2-2	TGTGCCAGTAGTGAACATGAGTGGGAGCTGTTTTTT	CASSEHEWELFF
-	-	TRBV21-1	TRBJ2-1	TGTGCCAGCAGCCCCAACCCCCATATAGCGGAGCAGTTCTTC	CASSPNPHIAEQFF
-	-	TRBV7-9	TRBJ1-5	TGTGCCAGCAGCTTAGCCCGGGGGGATAGCAATCAGCCCCAGCATTTT	CASSLARGDSNQPQHF
-	-	TRBV28	TRBJ2-2	TGTGCCAGCAGCCACGTAACAGGGCTCGGGGAGCTGTTTTTT	CASSHVTGLGELFF
TRBD2	-	TRBV28	TRBJ2-5	TGTGCCAGCACCACATGGGGGGGAGAGACCCAGTACTTC	CASTTWGGETQYF
-	-	TRBV28	TRBJ2-7	TGTGCCAGCAGTTTACTAGACAGAACCTACGAGCAGTACTTC	CASSLLDRTYEQYF
-	-	TRBV2	TRBJ2-3	TGTGCCAGCACCCGAAAAGAGCAAGTTACGCAGTATTTT	CASTRKEQVTQYF
TRBD2	-	TRBV18	TRBJ2-7	TGTGCCAGCTCACAGACATCGGGACTAGCGGGAGGGAGGGGCTCCTACGAGCAGTACTTC	CASSQTSGLAGGRGSYEQYF
TRBD1	-	TRBV4-2	TRBJ2-4	TGTGCCAGCAGCCAAGATGGGACAGAGAAAAACATTCAGTACTTC	CASSQDGTEKNIQYF
-	-	TRBV5-5	TRBJ2-7	TGTGCCAGCAGCTTGGGATCAGGGTCCTACGAGCAGTACTTC	CASSLGSGSYEQYF
TRBD2	-	TRBV27	TRBJ2-7	TGTGCCAGCAGTCACCTAGCGGGAGGGATTAAGTACGAGCAGTACTTC	CASSHLAGGIKYEQYF
TRBD2	few	TRBV19	TRBJ2-7	TGTGCCAGTAGTATTATTAGCGGGAGCGACGAGCAGTACTTC	CASSIISGSDEQYF
TRBD2	-	TRBV7-9	TRBJ2-1	TGTGCCAGCAGCTGGGACTATACCTACAATGAGCAGTTCTTC	CASSWDYTYNEQFF
TRBD1	once	TRBV6-6	TRBJ2-5	TGTGCCAGCAGCCAAGAACAGGGGGCGGAGACCCAGTACTTC	CASSQEQGAETQYF
-	-	TRBV5-5	TRBJ1-2	TGTGCCAGCAGCTCGGATGACGTTACCCTCTATGGCTACACCTTC	CASSSDDVTLYGYTF
-	-	TRBV7-2	TRBJ1-4	TGTGCCAGCAGCTTTCTACCGGTCGCAGGGAATGAAAAACTGTTTTTT	CASSFLPVAGNEKLFF
-	-	TRBV28	TRBJ1-2	TGTGCCAGCAGTTCGGCACGGCTCTATGGCTACACCTTC	CASSSARLYGYTF
-	once	TRBV6-5	TRBJ1-5	TGTGCCAGCAGCCTCGGCGGCGGATCGAATCAGCCCCAGCATTTT	CASSLGGGSNQPQHF
TRBD1	-	TRBV13	TRBJ2-7	TGTGCCAGCAGCCCAGGGGGCTCTGGGGGGTGGGAGCAGTACTTC	CASSPGGSGGWEQYF
-	-	TRBV25-1	TRBJ2-7	TGTGCCAGCAGTTGGCAGAGCTCCTACGAGCAGTACTTC	CASSWQSSYEQYF
-	-	TRBV28	TRBJ2-7	TGTGCCAGCAATTCTGGCTACGAGCAGTACTTC	CASNSGYEQYF
TRBD2	-	TRBV28	TRBJ2-7	TGTGCCAGCAGATCCACTAGCGGGCCCTCCTACGAGCAGTACTTC	CASRSTSGPSYEQYF